A selection of T cell receptor beta chains follows, all from one sample in a study of beta chain features in type 1 diabetes. Only in-frame clones appear in the TCRdb table, and some are missing; sequencing was by immunoSEQ multiplex PCR. The sample lists 300,000 to 450,000 clones, 15% to 20% occurring once. The sample taken for sequencing was naive CD4+ T cells from blood. The receptor source for this set is a woman aged 18-35 years in good health. The CDR3 runs from the conserved cysteine through the conserved F or W. Fields, in order: clone size, J gene, V gene, D gene, CDR3 protein, CDR3 DNA. A D gene is named only where the DNA matches it firmly. The listing skips clone size in some rows; elsewhere it reads once, few, many or a size class.

- TRBJ2-2 TRBV9 - CASSVDRRNTGELFF TGTGCCAGCAGCGTAGACAGGAGAAACACCGGGGAGCTGTTTTTT
- TRBJ1-4 TRBV27 - CASSFRGDEKLFF TGTGCCAGCAGTTTCCGGGGAGATGAAAAACTGTTTTTT
- TRBJ2-5 TRBV29-1 - CSALEVGETQYF TGCAGCGCTTTGGAGGTGGGGGAGACCCAGTACTTC
- TRBJ2-5 TRBV2 TRBD2 CASRALAGGQETQYF TGTGCCAGCAGGGCGCTCGCGGGGGGCCAAGAGACCCAGTACTTC
- TRBJ1-4 TRBV11-2 TRBD1 CASRGQGLYEKLFF TGTGCCAGCAGAGGACAGGGTCTGTATGAAAAACTGTTTTTT
- TRBJ1-2 TRBV19 - CASSTDGLYGYTF TGTGCCAGTAGCACAGACGGTCTCTATGGCTACACCTTC
- TRBJ2-3 TRBV5-6 TRBD1 CASQGQVTPTDTQYF TGTGCCAGCCAGGGACAGGTCACCCCCACAGATACGCAGTATTTT
- TRBJ2-7 TRBV7-2 TRBD1 CASSTDRVTVYEQYF TGTGCCAGCAGCACTGACAGGGTAACTGTTTACGAGCAGTACTTC
- TRBJ1-4 TRBV29-1 TRBD1 CSVGDQGATNEKLFF TGCAGCGTGGGAGATCAGGGGGCAACTAATGAAAAACTGTTTTTT
- TRBJ1-5 TRBV7-3 - CASSGRTGGKCNQPQHF TGTGCCAGCAGCGGAAGAACAGGTGGGAAATGCAATCAGCCCCAGCATTTT
few TRBJ2-7 TRBV13 - CASSPRRATYEQYF TGTGCCAGCAGCCCCCGGAGGGCAACCTACGAGCAGTACTTC
- TRBJ2-1 TRBV5-1 - CASSLGAGSYNEQFF TGCGCCAGCAGCTTGGGGGCGGGATCCTACAATGAGCAGTTCTTC
few TRBJ2-5 TRBV18 - CASSPPGPEETQYF TGTGCCAGCTCACCACCGGGGCCCGAAGAGACCCAGTACTTC
- TRBJ2-7 TRBV30 TRBD2 CAWSGTSGNSYEQYF TGTGCCTGGAGCGGGACTAGCGGAAATTCCTACGAGCAGTACTTC
few TRBJ2-7 TRBV4-1 TRBD1 CASSQDLRTGTGGQYF TGCGCCAGCAGCCAAGACCTCCGCACCGGGACAGGGGGGCAGTACTTC
- TRBJ2-7 TRBV11-3 TRBD1 CASSARDSKGEQYF TGTGCCAGCAGCGCCCGGGACAGTAAAGGCGAGCAGTACTTC
few TRBJ1-6 TRBV4-3 - CASSEALNSPLHF TGCGCCAGCAGCGAAGCACTCAATTCACCCCTCCACTTT
- TRBJ2-1 TRBV11-2 TRBD2 CASSLSSGGTYNEQFF TGTGCCAGCAGCTTAAGTAGCGGGGGGACCTACAATGAGCAGTTCTTC
few TRBJ1-2 TRBV5-1 TRBD1 CASSLVAGGADGYTF TGCGCCAGCAGCTTGGTAGCAGGGGGCGCGGATGGCTACACCTTC
few TRBJ2-5 TRBV2 - CATRAGSQETQYF TGTGCCACCCGGGCGGGAAGCCAAGAGACCCAGTACTTC
few TRBJ2-3 TRBV7-9 TRBD2 CASSPGAGDTDTQYF TGTGCCAGCAGCCCTGGGGCGGGGGACACAGATACGCAGTATTTT
once TRBJ2-7 TRBV5-1 TRBD2 CASSRAGGTHSYEQYF TGCGCCAGCAGCCGCGCGGGGGGGACACACTCCTACGAGCAGTACTTC
few TRBJ2-1 TRBV28 TRBD1 CASSILRDSYNEQFF TGTGCCAGCAGTATTCTCCGGGACAGCTACAATGAGCAGTTCTTC
- TRBJ2-1 TRBV6-6 - CASRLSSYNEQFF TGTGCCAGCAGGCTAAGCTCCTACAATGAGCAGTTCTTC
few TRBJ1-2 TRBV5-1 - CASSLVQGSYGYTF TGCGCCAGCAGCTTGGTACAGGGAAGTTATGGCTACACCTTC
few TRBJ2-1 TRBV11-1 - CASSPSGSYNEQFF TGTGCCAGCAGCCCCAGCGGGTCGTACAATGAGCAGTTCTTC
- TRBJ1-3 TRBV7-2 - CASSLDRSSGNTIYF TGTGCCAGCAGCCTCGACAGGAGCTCTGGAAACACCATATATTTT
few TRBJ2-7 TRBV7-2 TRBD2 CASSPAGGPYEQYF TGTGCCAGCAGCCCAGCGGGAGGGCCATACGAGCAGTACTTC
few TRBJ2-5 TRBV9 - CASSVGPFQETQYF TGTGCCAGCAGCGTAGGGCCCTTCCAAGAGACCCAGTACTTC
- TRBJ2-3 TRBV5-1 - CASSALADADTQYF TGCGCCAGCAGCGCTCTAGCTGACGCAGATACGCAGTATTTT
- TRBJ1-5 TRBV6-5 - CASRPGVSTQPQHF TGTGCCAGCCGTCCGGGGGTAAGCACTCAGCCCCAGCATTTT
few TRBJ2-5 TRBV5-1 - CASSLQEPQETQYF TGCGCCAGCAGCTTACAGGAGCCCCAAGAGACCCAGTACTTC
few TRBJ2-7 TRBV28 TRBD2 CASSLTMGGFYEQYF TGTGCCAGCAGTTTAACCATGGGGGGGTTTTACGAGCAGTACTTC
- TRBJ1-2 TRBV2 - CASNTGGGYGYTF TGTGCCAGCAACACCGGGGGGGGATATGGCTACACCTTC
- TRBJ1-1 TRBV7-3 - CASSFEANTEAFF TGTGCCAGCAGCTTCGAGGCGAACACTGAAGCTTTCTTT
- TRBJ2-3 TRBV4-3 TRBD2 CASSPTRGLADTQYF TGCGCCAGCAGCCCGACGCGGGGGTTGGCAGATACGCAGTATTTT
- TRBJ1-6 TRBV7-6 TRBD1 CASSLGGTGPRNSPLHF TGTGCCAGCAGCTTAGGGGGGACAGGGCCTCGTAATTCACCCCTCCACTTT
- TRBJ1-6 TRBV5-1 - CASSLVAGGASGDSPLHF TGCGCCAGCAGCTTGGTGGCGGGGGGCGCCTCAGGGGATTCACCCCTCCACTTT
- TRBJ1-2 TRBV7-2 TRBD1 CASSLVGQNYGYTF TGTGCCAGCAGCTTAGTGGGACAGAACTATGGCTACACCTTC
few TRBJ1-2 TRBV10-3 - CAISLQGIDGYTF TGTGCCATCAGTTTACAGGGTATTGATGGCTACACCTTC
- TRBJ1-1 TRBV18 - CASSPARGNTEAFF TGTGCCAGCTCACCAGCCAGGGGGAACACTGAAGCTTTCTTT
- TRBJ2-3 TRBV6-5 - CASSSQGLATDTQYF TGTGCCAGCAGTTCACAGGGTCTGGCCACAGATACGCAGTATTTT
- TRBJ2-5 TRBV7-7 TRBD2 CASSPLAGLPGETQYF TGTGCTAGCAGCCCCCTAGCGGGATTGCCCGGGGAGACCCAGTACTTC
few TRBJ2-7 TRBV6-5 - CASSSTGGRIHEQYF TGTGCCAGCAGTTCCACCGGGGGAAGGATCCACGAGCAGTACTTC
- TRBJ2-7 TRBV27 - CASSSSEDSYEQYF TGTGCCAGCAGTTCCTCCGAGGACAGCTACGAGCAGTACTTC
- TRBJ2-7 TRBV7-2 TRBD1 CASSYHRGPTYEQYF TGTGCCAGCAGCTACCACAGGGGCCCCACCTACGAGCAGTACTTC
- TRBJ2-6 TRBV7-9 - CASSLSRAVANVLTF TGTGCCAGCAGCTTAAGCAGGGCCGTGGCCAACGTCCTGACTTTC
- TRBJ1-2 TRBV4-1 TRBD1 CASSHPSTRQGGRYGYTF TGCGCCAGCAGCCACCCGTCGACTCGACAGGGGGGAAGGTATGGCTACACCTTC
once TRBJ1-5 TRBV19 TRBD1 CASSRPVGGTGGSNQPQHF TGTGCCAGTAGTCGACCCGTCGGGGGGACAGGGGGGAGCAATCAGCCCCAGCATTTT
- TRBJ2-1 TRBV29-1 - CSVTGVNEQFF TGCAGCGTTACGGGGGTCAATGAGCAGTTCTTC
- TRBJ1-2 TRBV4-1 TRBD1 CASSLAGTGVYGYTF TGCGCCAGCAGCCTAGCCGGGACAGGGGTGTATGGCTACACCTTC
- TRBJ1-4 TRBV9 TRBD1 CASSVRGQPDEKLFF TGTGCCAGCAGCGTGAGGGGACAGCCGGATGAAAAACTGTTTTTT